This T cell receptor (beta chain) appears in the sequencing data of a study of T-cell reconstitution after alpha-beta-depleted transplantation in children. Study results and caveats: Two months or so post-transplant, alpha-beta T cells reportedly derived from several hundred expanded graft clones. Newly produced T cells mostly accounted for T-cell counts and diversity one year post-transplant. From surviving recipient T cells and thymic progenitors came the high day-60 TCRbeta diversity observed in some patients.

This CDR3 is 13 amino acids long. The germline gives CDR1 SEHNR, CDR2 FQNEAQ (reference sequence). V dropped 5 bases and J dropped 5 bases, with 12 bases sitting between them. This clonotype was seen at least ten times. The antigen is unknown. Library preparation (for TCRbeta) was performed with unique molecular identifiers. TCRdb called the PCR reads again in MiXCR, with one record for every CDR3 protein. The data contain hundreds of thousands of distinct CDR3 sequences, less than 15% of them singletons. The sequence was collected from a girl aged 2 to 10 with congenital amegakaryocytic thrombocytopenia, due to receive a stem cell transplant. The chain carries TRBV7-9 and TRBJ1-1; D is unresolved. Material: PBMCs, obtained before TCRalphabeta/CD19-depleted stem cell transplant. The CDR3 sequence is CASSLTLPTEAFF. CDR3 nucleotides: TGTGCCAGCAGCCTTACACTACCTACTGAAGCTTTCTTT.